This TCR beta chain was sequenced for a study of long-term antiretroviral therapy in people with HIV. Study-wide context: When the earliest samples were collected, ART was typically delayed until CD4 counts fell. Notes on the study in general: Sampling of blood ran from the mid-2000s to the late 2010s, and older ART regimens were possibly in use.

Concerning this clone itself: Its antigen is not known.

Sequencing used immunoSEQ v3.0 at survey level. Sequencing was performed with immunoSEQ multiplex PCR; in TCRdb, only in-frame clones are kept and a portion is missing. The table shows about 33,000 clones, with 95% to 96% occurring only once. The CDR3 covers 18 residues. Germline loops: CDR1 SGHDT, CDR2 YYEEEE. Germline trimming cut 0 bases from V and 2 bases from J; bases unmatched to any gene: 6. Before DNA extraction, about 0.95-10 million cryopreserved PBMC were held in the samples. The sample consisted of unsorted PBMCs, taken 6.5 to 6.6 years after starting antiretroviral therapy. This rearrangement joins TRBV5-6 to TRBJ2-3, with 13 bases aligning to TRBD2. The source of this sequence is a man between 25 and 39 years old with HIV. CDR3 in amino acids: CASSLAPGTSGATDTQYF. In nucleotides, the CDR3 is TGTGCCAGCAGCTTGGCCCCCGGGACTAGCGGGGCCACAGATACGCAGTATTTT.